The text below deals with one TCR beta chain. The data belong to a study of blood T cell repertoires in COVID-19. Study context: COVID-19 samples collected from the United States, Italy and Spain covered acute and convalescent phases. Sample material is recorded as cDNA or gDNA derived from T cells, B-cell-depleted T cells, or PBMCs.

CDR1 and CDR2 (germline): MGHDK, SYGVNS. The CDR3 covers 14 residues. V dropped 3 bases and J dropped 4 bases, with 9 bases sitting between them. The protocol was immunoSEQ multiplex PCR, while the TCRdb copy is restricted to in-frame clones and leaves out a portion. The sample includes about 26,000 clones, roughly 88% of them seen just once. Sequenced: peripheral blood. The chain links TRBV25-1 to TRBJ1-4; a weak D match, TRBD1 (5 bases). The sequence came from a man between 65 and 80 years old with acute or convalescent COVID-19. CDR3 sequence: CASSEQGLNEKLFF. CDR3 in DNA: TGTGCCAGCAGTGAGCAGGGCCTTAATGAAAAACTGTTTTTT.